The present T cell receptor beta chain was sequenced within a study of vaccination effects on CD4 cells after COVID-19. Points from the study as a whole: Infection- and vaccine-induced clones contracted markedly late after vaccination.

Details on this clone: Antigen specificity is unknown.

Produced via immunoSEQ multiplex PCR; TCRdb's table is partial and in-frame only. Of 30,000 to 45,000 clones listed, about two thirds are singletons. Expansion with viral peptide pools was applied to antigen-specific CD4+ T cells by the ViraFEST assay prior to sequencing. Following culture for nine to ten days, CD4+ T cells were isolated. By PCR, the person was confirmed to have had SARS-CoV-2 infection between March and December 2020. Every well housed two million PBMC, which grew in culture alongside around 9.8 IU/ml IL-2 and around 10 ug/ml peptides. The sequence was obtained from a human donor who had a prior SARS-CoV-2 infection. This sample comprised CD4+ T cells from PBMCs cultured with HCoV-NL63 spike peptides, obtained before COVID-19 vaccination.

CDR3 nucleotides: TGTGCCAGCAGCGCCCGAAATGGGGTAGCGGGTAACAATGAGCAGTTCTTC. Amino acid sequence: CASSARNGVAGNNEQFF. V is TRBV9 and J is TRBJ2-1; 7 bases are shared with TRBD2. The germline gives CDR1 SGDLS, CDR2 YYNGEE. The CDR3 consists of 17 residues. With 3 bases clipped from V and 5 bases from J, the junction kept 14 bases outside the gene matches.